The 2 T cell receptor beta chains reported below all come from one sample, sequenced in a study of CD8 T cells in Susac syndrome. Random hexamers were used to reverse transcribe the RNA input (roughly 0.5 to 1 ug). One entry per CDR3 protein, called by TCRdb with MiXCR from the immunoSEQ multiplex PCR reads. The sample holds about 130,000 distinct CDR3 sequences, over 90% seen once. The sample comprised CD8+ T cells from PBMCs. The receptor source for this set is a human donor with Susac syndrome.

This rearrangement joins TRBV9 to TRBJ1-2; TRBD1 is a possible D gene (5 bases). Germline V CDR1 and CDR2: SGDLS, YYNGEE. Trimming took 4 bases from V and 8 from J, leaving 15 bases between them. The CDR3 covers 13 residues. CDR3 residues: CASSPSTVVGYTF. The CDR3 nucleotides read TGTGCCAGCAGCCCCTCGACAGTCGTGGGCTACACCTTC.

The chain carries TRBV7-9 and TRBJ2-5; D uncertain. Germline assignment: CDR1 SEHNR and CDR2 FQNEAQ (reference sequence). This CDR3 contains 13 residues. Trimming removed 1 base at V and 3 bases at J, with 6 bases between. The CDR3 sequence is CASSLGAEETQYF. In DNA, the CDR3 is TGTGCCAGCAGCTTAGGGGCGGAAGAGACCCAGTACTTC. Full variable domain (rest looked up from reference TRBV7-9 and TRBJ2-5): DTGVSQNPRHKITKRGQNVTFRCDPISEHNRLYWYRQTLGQGPEFLTYFQNEAQLEKSRLLSDRFSAERPKGSFSTLEIQRTEQGDSAMYLCASSLGAEETQYFGPGTRLLVL.